Presented here are 3 T cell receptor beta chains from one specimen sequenced in a study of blood T cell repertoires in COVID-19. Repertoires were generated with immunoSEQ multiplex PCR, while TCRdb's copy carries only in-frame clones and drops some. The sample includes 84,000 or so clones, 70% to 90% of them seen just once. The material sequenced was peripheral blood. These receptors originate from a man in his sixties with acute or convalescent COVID-19.

J is TRBJ1-3 and V is TRBV9, with TRBD1 matching 10 bases. The germline CDR1 and CDR2 sequences are SGDLS and YYNGEE. Losses at the gene ends were 4 bases for V and 1 base for J; bases not matched to a gene: 5. The CDR3 is 16 residues long. CDR3 amino acids: CASSLDRGRSGNTIYF. The CDR3 region has the DNA TGTGCCAGCAGCCTTGACAGGGGGCGTTCTGGAAACACCATATATTTT.

The genes are TRBV2 and TRBJ1-5, with D possibly TRBD1 on 6 matching bases. The CDR3 spans 17 residues. Trimming took off 7 bases at V and 4 bases at J, with 23 bases between the two ends. Germline V gene sequence: CDR1 SNHLY, CDR2 FYNNEI. CDR3 sequence: CASTQTPPTGSNQPQHF. CDR3 DNA: TGTGCCAGCACCCAGACCCCCCCGACAGGCTCTAATCAGCCCCAGCATTTT.

This chain links TRBV11-2 with TRBJ2-7, with a possible D match to TRBD2 (6 bases). The CDR3 runs 11 residues. Germline lookup yields CDR1 SGHAT and CDR2 FQNNGV. The V and J ends lost 5 bases and 6 bases respectively, with 8 bases between them. The CDR3 is CASSRRGEQYF. The CDR3 DNA follows: TGTGCCAGCAGCCGGAGGGGCGAGCAGTACTTC. Complete variable domain (other parts from reference TRBV11-2 and TRBJ2-7): EAGVAQSPRYKIIEKRQSVAFWCNPISGHATLYWYQQILGQGPKLLIQFQNNGVVDDSQLPKDRFSAERLKGVDSTLKIQPAKLEDSAVYLCASSRRGEQYFGPGTRLTVT.